This TCR beta chain is drawn from a study of healthy donors' naive CD4 and CD8 T cells. Study information: For TCR alpha, new primers spanned all functional IMGT alpha genes.

CDR1 is SQVTM and CDR2 is ANQGSEA in the germline V gene. V lost 6 bases, J lost 8 bases, and 10 bases stayed unmatched. The length of the CDR3 is 13 residues. Each TCR library used around 500 ng of total RNA and a linear amplification protocol. TCRdb itself ran the reads through MiXCR, one entry per CDR3 protein. The table has approximately 180,000 distinct CDR3 sequences, around 80% seen once. General observations from the study: About 13% of CD4/CD8 propensity variance appeared explained by V, J and CDR3 charge. The study did not address homeostatic proliferation effects in naive T cells.

This clonotype was counted only a few times. No antigen is known for it. Sequencing was performed on naive CD4+ and CD8+ T cells sorted from blood, pooled from several donors. V and J are TRBV29-1 and TRBJ2-1; 7 nucleotides align to TRBD1. This clonotype was sampled from a pool of human donors in good health; the sample pools cells from several healthy donors. The CDR3 coding sequence is TGCAGCGTAACAGGGGTTTTTGGCTATGAGCAGTTCTTC. Its translation: CSVTGVFGYEQFF.